The T cell receptor beta chain described here comes from a study of blood T cells in healthy people across ages. The CDR3 sequence is 15 residues long. Germline V gives CDR1 MDHEN, CDR2 SYDVKM. J gave up 3 bases and V 10 bases, and 9 bases lay outside the gene matches. Using a J-beta primer mix together with a sample-barcoded 5' primer, a second PCR was run for roughly 6 to 12 cycles. Template switching added a 12-random-nucleotide identifier to every cDNA molecule. In TCRdb, the 5' RACE reads were re-called with MiXCR into one record per CDR3 protein. The sample shows roughly 800,000 distinct CDR3 sequences, approximately 25% of them seen only once. This clonotype was counted a few times. This sample also appeared in a second study, on T cells of mothers and their children.

Sequencing was carried out using blood. The V and J genes are TRBV28 and TRBJ2-2; 9 bases are a match to TRBD1. This TCR came from a boy between 10 and 17 years old in good health. CDR3 bases: TGTGCCACCCGAAAGGGGGACAGGGACACCGGGGAGCTGTTTTTT. This translates into CATRKGDRDTGELFF.